These 16 T cell receptor beta chains share one sample of origin, sequenced in a study of blood T cell repertoires in COVID-19. Profiling relied on immunoSEQ multiplex PCR, and the TCRdb table lists in-frame clones only, not all of them. The sample shows roughly 260,000 clones, about 85% of them seen only once. What was sequenced was peripheral blood. Every receptor here comes from a woman aged 45-59 years who had recovered from COVID-19.

The sample holds one count of this clone. The chain links TRBV11-3 to TRBJ2-6; 10 bases are shared with TRBD1. This CDR3 comprises 18 residues. Germline V lookup: CDR1 SGHNT, CDR2 YENEEA. The V gene end was trimmed by 5 bases and the J gene end by 0 bases; junction bases not matched to a gene: 7. CDR3 residues: CASSPGQGVYSGANVLTF. The DNA for the CDR3 is TGTGCCAGCAGCCCTGGACAGGGGGTTTACTCTGGGGCCAACGTCCTGACTTTC.

Here the CDR3 reads CASRPAANTGELFF. The CDR3 coding sequence is TGTGCCAGCAGACCAGCGGCTAACACCGGGGAGCTGTTTTTT. J is TRBJ2-2 and V is TRBV2; TRBD2 is a possible D gene (5 bases). The CDR3 consists of 14 residues. The V end was cut by 6 bases, the J end by 2 bases, with 10 bases between. In germline, CDR1 is SNHLY, CDR2 FYNNEI.

The chain uses TRBV5-4 and TRBJ2-4, with D hard to call. Germline V gene data show CDR1 as SGHNT and CDR2 as YYREEE (reference sequence). The CDR3 totals 13 residues. V was clipped by 0 bases and J by 8 bases, with 9 bases between them. CDR3 coding DNA: TGTGCCAGCAGCTTGGCGGCCGGAGACATTCAGTACTTC. Residues: CASSLAAGDIQYF.

The rearrangement joins TRBV5-1 to TRBJ2-3; D is unresolved. This CDR3 spans 15 amino acids. The germline gives CDR1 SGHRS, CDR2 YFSETQ. V lost 4 bases and J 0 bases, leaving 12 bases between the germline ends. The CDR3 reads CASSAISRSTDTQYF. In nucleotides, the CDR3 is TGCGCCAGCAGCGCGATTAGCAGAAGCACAGATACGCAGTATTTT.

V usage is TRBV11-2 and J usage is TRBJ1-6, with no clear D. V was cut by 1 base and J by 10 bases, with 14 bases left in between. CDR1 SGHAT and CDR2 FQNNGV come from the germline V gene. The CDR3 loop spans 15 amino acids. The CDR3 nucleotides are TGTGCCAGCAGCTTAGGATTTGGGAGGTCGTCACCCCTCCACTTT. This gives the protein CASSLGFGRSSPLHF.

Only one count was recorded for this clone. CDR3 loop: CASSLRGPNSPLHF. CDR3 coding DNA: TGTGCCAGCAGCTTGAGGGGTCCGAATTCACCCCTCCACTTT. The genes are TRBV5-4 and TRBJ1-6; D possibly corresponds to TRBD1 (5 bases). Germline-derived CDR1 and CDR2 are SGHNT and YYREEE (reference sequence). The CDR3 length is 14 residues. Trimming stripped 1 base from V and 7 bases from J, with 9 bases between.

The CDR3, as DNA: TGTGCCACCAGCAGAGACATAGCGGGAGCAGCCGGGGAGCTGTTTTTT. Translated, it gives CATSRDIAGAAGELFF. The chain combines TRBV15 with TRBJ2-2; 9 bases line up with TRBD2. Germline V gene sequence: CDR1 LNHNV, CDR2 YYDKDF (reference sequence). V shed 0 bases and J 6 bases; nucleotides not matched to a gene: 5. The CDR3 contains 16 residues.

A single count supports this clone. V and J are TRBV18 and TRBJ2-7; 9 bases line up with TRBD1. Germline lookup yields CDR1 KGHSH and CDR2 LQKENI. J gave up 3 bases and V 6 bases, and 6 bases lay outside the gene matches. CDR3 length: 14 residues. CDR3 sequence: CASSNGQGSYEQYF. CDR3 in DNA: TGTGCCAGCTCCAATGGACAGGGGAGCTACGAGCAGTACTTC.

J is TRBJ1-3 and V is TRBV5-1; 9 bases align to TRBD1. The ends lost 2 bases at V and 2 bases at J; junction bases unmatched: 2. The CDR3 sequence is 15 residues long. CDR1 is SGHRS, CDR2 YFSETQ, per germline. The CDR3 spells CASSFGTGTGNTIYF. CDR3 in DNA: TGCGCCAGCAGCTTTGGGACAGGGACTGGAAACACCATATATTTT.

This clone was detected once. This chain uses TRBV19 with TRBJ1-1; D gene ambiguous. The V end was cut by 7 bases, the J end by 5 bases, with 17 bases between. The CDR3 extends over 14 amino acids. Germline CDR1 LNHDA, CDR2 SQIVND (reference sequence). This CDR3 is CASIKSWGGTEAFF. As DNA, the CDR3 is TGTGCCAGTATTAAGTCCTGGGGAGGAACTGAAGCTTTCTTT.

This chain uses TRBV27 with TRBJ1-1; no definite D call. V was clipped by 8 bases and J by 3 bases, with 7 bases between them. There are 11 residues in the CDR3. Germline loops: CDR1 MNHEY, CDR2 SMNVEV (reference sequence). The CDR3 loop is CASRSYTEAFF. The CDR3 DNA sequence: TGTGCCAGCCGTAGTTACACTGAAGCTTTCTTT.

The V call is TRBV10-3, the J call TRBJ2-5; a possible D gene is TRBD2 (6 bases). This CDR3 is 14 amino acids long. Germline loops: CDR1 ENHRY, CDR2 SYGVKD. Trimming shortened V by 0 bases and J by 9 bases, and 14 bases separated the two germline ends. This CDR3 reads CAISESPGSGAQYF. In DNA form, the CDR3 reads TGTGCCATCAGTGAGTCCCCGGGCTCGGGGGCCCAGTACTTC.

This rearrangement joins TRBV11-2 to TRBJ1-3; D perhaps matches TRBD1 (6 bases). The CDR3 is made up of 15 amino acids. Germline assignment: CDR1 SGHAT and CDR2 FQNNGV. V was cut by 5 bases and J by 2 bases, with 13 bases left in between. CDR3 nucleotides: TGTGCCAGCAGCGGACCAGGGGTGACTGGAAACACCATATATTTT. Residues: CASSGPGVTGNTIYF.

V gene TRBV7-9 combines with J gene TRBJ1-1; unclear D gene. Germline V lookup: CDR1 SEHNR, CDR2 FQNEAQ (reference sequence). CDR3 length: 11 residues. V lost 2 bases and J 6 bases, leaving 4 bases between the germline ends. In DNA form, the CDR3 reads TGTGCCAGCAGCTTACAGGCTGAAGCTTTCTTT. This translates into CASSLQAEAFF.

The chain is built from TRBV2 and TRBJ1-1, with D perhaps TRBD1 (6 bases). The germline V gene encodes CDR1 SNHLY and CDR2 FYNNEI. The V and J ends lost 4 bases and 5 bases respectively, with 14 bases between them. The CDR3 spans 14 residues. In DNA, the CDR3 is TGTGCCAGCAGTGTTCACAGGGTGGGGACTGAAGCTTTCTTT. This gives the protein CASSVHRVGTEAFF.

The chain couples TRBV29-1 to TRBJ2-7; a possible D gene is TRBD2 (6 bases). The CDR3 totals 15 residues. V lost 1 base and J 3 bases, leaving 16 bases between the germline ends. Germline-derived CDR1 and CDR2 are SQVTM and ANQGSEA. DNA of the CDR3: TGCAGCGTTGAAGGACCGGAGGGCCGGATCTACGAGCAGTACTTC. Translating it yields CSVEGPEGRIYEQYF.